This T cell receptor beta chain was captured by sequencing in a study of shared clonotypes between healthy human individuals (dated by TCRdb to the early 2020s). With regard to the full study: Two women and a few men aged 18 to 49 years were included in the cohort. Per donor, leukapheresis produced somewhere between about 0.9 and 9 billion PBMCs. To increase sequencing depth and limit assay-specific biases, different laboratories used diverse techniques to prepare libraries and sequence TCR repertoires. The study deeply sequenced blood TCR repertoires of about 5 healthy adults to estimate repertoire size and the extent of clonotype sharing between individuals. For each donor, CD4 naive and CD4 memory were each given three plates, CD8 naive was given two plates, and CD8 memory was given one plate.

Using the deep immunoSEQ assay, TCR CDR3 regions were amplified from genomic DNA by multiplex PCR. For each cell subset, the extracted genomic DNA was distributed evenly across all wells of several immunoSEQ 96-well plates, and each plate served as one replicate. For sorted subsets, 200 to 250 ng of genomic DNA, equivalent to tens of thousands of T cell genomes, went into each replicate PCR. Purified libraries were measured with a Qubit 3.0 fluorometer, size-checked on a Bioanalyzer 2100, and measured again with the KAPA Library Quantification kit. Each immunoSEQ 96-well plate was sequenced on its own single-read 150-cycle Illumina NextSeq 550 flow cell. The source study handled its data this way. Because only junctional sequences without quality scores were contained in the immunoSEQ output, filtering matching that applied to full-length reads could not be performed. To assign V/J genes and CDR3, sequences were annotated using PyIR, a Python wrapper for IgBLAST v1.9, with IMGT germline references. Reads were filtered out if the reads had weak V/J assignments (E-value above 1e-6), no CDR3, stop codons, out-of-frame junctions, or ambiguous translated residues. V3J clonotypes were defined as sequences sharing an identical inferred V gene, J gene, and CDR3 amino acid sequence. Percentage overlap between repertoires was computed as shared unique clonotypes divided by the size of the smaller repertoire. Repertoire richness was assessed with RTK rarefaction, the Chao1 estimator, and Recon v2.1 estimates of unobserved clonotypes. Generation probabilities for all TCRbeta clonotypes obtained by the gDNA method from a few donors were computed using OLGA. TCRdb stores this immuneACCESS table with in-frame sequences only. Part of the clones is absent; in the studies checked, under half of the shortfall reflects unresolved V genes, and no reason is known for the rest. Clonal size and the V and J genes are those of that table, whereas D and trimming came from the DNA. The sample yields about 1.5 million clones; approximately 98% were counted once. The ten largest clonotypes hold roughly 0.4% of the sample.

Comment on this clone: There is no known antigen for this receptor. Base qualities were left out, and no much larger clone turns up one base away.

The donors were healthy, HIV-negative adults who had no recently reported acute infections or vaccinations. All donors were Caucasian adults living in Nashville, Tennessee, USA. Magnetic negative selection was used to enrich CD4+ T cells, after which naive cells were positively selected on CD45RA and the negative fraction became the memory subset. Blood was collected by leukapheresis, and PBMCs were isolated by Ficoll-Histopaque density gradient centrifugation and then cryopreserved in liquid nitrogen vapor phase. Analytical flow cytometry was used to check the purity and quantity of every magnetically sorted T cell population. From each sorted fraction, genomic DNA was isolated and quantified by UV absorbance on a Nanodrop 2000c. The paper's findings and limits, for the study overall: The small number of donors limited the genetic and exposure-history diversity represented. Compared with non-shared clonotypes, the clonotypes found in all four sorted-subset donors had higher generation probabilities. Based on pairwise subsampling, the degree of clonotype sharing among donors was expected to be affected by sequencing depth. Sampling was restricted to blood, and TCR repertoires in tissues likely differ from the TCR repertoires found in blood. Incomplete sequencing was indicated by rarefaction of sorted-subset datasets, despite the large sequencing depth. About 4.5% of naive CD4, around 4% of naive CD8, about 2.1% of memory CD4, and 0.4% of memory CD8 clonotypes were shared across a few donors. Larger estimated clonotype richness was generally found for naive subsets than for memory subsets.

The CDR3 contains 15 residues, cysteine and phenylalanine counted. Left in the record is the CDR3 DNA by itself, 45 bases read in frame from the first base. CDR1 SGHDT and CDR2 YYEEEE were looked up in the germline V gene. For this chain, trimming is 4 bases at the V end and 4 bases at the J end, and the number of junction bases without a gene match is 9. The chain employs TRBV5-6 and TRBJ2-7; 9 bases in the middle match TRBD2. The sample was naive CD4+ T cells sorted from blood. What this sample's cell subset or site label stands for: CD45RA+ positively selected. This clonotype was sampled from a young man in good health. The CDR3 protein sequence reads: CASSPGSGRSYEQYF. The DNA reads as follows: TGTGCCAGCAGCCCAGGAAGCGGGAGGAGTTACGAGCAGTACTTC.